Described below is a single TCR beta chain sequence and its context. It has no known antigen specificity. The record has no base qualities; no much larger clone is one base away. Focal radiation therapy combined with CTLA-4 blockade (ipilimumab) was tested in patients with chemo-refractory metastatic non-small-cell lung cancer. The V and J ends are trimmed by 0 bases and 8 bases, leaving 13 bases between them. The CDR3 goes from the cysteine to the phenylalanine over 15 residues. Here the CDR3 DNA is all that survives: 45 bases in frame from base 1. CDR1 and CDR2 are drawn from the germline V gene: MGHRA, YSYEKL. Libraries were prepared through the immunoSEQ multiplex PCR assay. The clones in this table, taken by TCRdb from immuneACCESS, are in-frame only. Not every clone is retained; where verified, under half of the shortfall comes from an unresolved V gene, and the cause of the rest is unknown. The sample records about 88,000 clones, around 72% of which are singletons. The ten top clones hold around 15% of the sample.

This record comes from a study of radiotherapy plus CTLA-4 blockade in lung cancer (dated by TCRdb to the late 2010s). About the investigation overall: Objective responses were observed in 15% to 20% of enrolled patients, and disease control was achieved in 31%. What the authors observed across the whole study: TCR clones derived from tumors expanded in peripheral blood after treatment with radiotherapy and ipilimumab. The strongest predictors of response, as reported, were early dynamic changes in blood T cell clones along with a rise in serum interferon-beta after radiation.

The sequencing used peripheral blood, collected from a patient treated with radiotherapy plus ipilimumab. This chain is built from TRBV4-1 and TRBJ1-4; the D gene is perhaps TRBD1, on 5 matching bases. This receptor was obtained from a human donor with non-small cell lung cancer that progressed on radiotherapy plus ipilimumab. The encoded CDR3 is CASSQDGGNWEKLFF. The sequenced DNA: TGCGCCAGCAGCCAAGATGGGGGGAATTGGGAAAAACTGTTTTTT.